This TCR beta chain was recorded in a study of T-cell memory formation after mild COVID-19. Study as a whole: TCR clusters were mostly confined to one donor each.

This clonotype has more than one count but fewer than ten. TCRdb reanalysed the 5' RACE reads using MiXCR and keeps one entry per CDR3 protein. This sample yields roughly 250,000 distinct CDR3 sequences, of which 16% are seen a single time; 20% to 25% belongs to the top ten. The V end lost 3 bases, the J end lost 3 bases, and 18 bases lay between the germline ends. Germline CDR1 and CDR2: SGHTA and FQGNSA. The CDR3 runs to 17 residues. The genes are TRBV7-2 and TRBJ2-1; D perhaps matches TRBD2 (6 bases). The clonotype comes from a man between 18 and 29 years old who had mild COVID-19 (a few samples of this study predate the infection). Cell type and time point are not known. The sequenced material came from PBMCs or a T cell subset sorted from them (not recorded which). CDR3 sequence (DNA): TGTGCCAGCAGCTTCGCCGGCGGGACTTCCATCTACAATGAGCAGTTCTTC. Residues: CASSFAGGTSIYNEQFF. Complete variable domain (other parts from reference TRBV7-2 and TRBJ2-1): GAGVSQSPSNKVTEKGKDVELRCDPISGHTALYWYRQSLGQGLEFLIYFQGNSAPDKSGLPSDRFSAERTGGSVSTLTIQRTQQEDSAVYLCASSFAGGTSIYNEQFFGPGTRLTVL.